These 24 T cell receptor beta chains share one sample of origin, sequenced in a study of preoperative IRX-2 immunotherapy in early breast cancer. Treatment specified: preoperative locoregional IRX-2 cytokine immunotherapy. The method was immunoSEQ multiplex PCR; TCRdb's version includes in-frame clones alone and lacks a portion of them. This table has some 35,000 clones, roughly 80% appearing once. The material was lymph node tissue, obtained after IRX-2 immunotherapy. These receptor sequences come from a human donor with breast cancer.

This chain uses TRBV11-3 with TRBJ1-2; 9 positions agree with TRBD1. This CDR3 spans 15 amino acids. Germline V gene data show CDR1 as SGHNT and CDR2 as YENEEA. Trimming cost V 1 base and J 4 bases; bases outside gene matches: 4. CDR3 nucleotides: TGTGCCAGCAGCTTAGGGGGACAGGGAGCCTATGGCTACACCTTC. It encodes CASSLGGQGAYGYTF.

This clone was observed a handful of times. This chain links TRBV6-8 with TRBJ2-7; possible D gene TRBD1, 5 bases. This CDR3 comprises 14 residues. V lost 7 bases and J lost 3, with 16 bases in between. The germline CDR1 and CDR2 sequences are MNHGY and SAAAGT. CDR3 amino acids: CASMDIMGFYEQYF. The CDR3 bases are TGTGCCAGCATGGACATCATGGGGTTCTACGAGCAGTACTTC.

The chain is built from TRBV11-3 and TRBJ1-5, with D tentatively TRBD1 (5 bases). There are 15 residues in the CDR3. Germline CDR1 is SGHNT and CDR2 is YENEEA. The V end was cut by 3 bases, the J end by 11 bases, with 20 bases between. The CDR3 bases are TGTGCCAGCAGCTTGGGGCCGGACCTAACGGGGGCCCAGCATTTT. This sequence encodes CASSLGPDLTGAQHF.

J is TRBJ1-2 and V is TRBV6-8; D is undetermined. Germline CDR1 reads MNHGY; CDR2 reads SAAAGT. The CDR3 extends over 12 amino acids. DNA of the CDR3: TGTGCAACCACGTACTTCAACTATGGCTACACCTTC. Residues: CATTYFNYGYTF.

V and J are TRBV11-3 and TRBJ2-7; TRBD1 aligns across 11 bases. Germline lookup yields CDR1 SGHNT and CDR2 YENEEA. V lost 4 bases and J lost 3; bases outside the gene matches: 5. This CDR3 comprises 15 residues. In nucleotides, the CDR3 is TGTGCCAGCAGCTGGGGACAGGGGGTGTACTACGAGCAGTACTTC. The encoded protein is CASSWGQGVYYEQYF.

The chain joins TRBV28 to TRBJ1-5; 7 nucleotides match TRBD1. V shed 8 bases, J shed 3 bases, and the junction held 10 bases outside the gene matches. CDR1 MDHEN and CDR2 SYDVKM come from the germline V gene. The CDR3 totals 15 residues. The CDR3 sequence: CASWGMDRYNQPQHF. In nucleotides, the CDR3 is TGTGCCAGCTGGGGTATGGACAGGTACAATCAGCCCCAGCATTTT.

J is TRBJ1-2 and V is TRBV6-8; D not certain. The ends were cut back, 2 bases at V and 0 bases at J, with 7 bases in the middle. There are 14 residues in the CDR3. Germline V gene sequence: CDR1 MNHGY, CDR2 SAAAGT. The DNA for the CDR3 is TGTGCCAGCAGTTACCGTAGAACTAACTATGGCTACACCTTC. It specifies CASSYRRTNYGYTF.

The V call is TRBV6-8, the J call TRBJ2-7; D unclear. Per germline, CDR1 MNHGY and CDR2 SAAAGT. The CDR3 contains 15 residues. Trimming stripped 6 bases from V and 0 bases from J, with 15 bases between. In nucleotides, the CDR3 is TGTGCCAGCAGCACTGACGGCCCCAGCTCCTACGAGCAGTACTTC. Translating it yields CASSTDGPSSYEQYF.

The gene calls are TRBV11-3 and TRBJ2-7, with D possibly being TRBD1 (6 bases). The length of the CDR3 is 16 residues. CDR1 is SGHNT, CDR2 YENEEA, per germline. The ends were cut back, 5 bases at V and 0 bases at J, with 17 bases in the middle. In DNA, the CDR3 is TGTGCCAGCAGCCCGGGACAAGGTATTAGCTCCTACGAGCAGTACTTC. Protein: CASSPGQGISSYEQYF.

The chain combines TRBV5-1 with TRBJ1-2, with D unclear. Germline-derived CDR1 and CDR2 are SGHRS and YFSETQ. V gave up 1 base and J gave up 2 bases, with 9 bases separating them. This CDR3 region has 14 residues. The CDR3 region is CASSLREANYGYTF. The CDR3 bases are TGCGCCAGCAGCTTGCGGGAGGCGAACTATGGCTACACCTTC.

CDR3 loop: CSAGQGEGQPQHF. CDR3 DNA: TGCAGCGCCGGACAGGGGGAGGGTCAGCCCCAGCATTTT. This chain links TRBV29-1 with TRBJ1-5, with TRBD1 matching over 10 bases. The CDR3 is made up of 13 amino acids. The junction had 6 bases not matched to a gene; V was cut back by 7 bases and J by 6 bases. Germline loops: CDR1 SQVTM, CDR2 ANQGSEA.

The chain has TRBV30 and TRBJ1-6, with D possibly TRBD1 on 5 matching bases. This CDR3 has 14 amino acids. Germline CDR1 and CDR2: GTSNPN and SVGIG (reference sequence). V lost 2 bases to trimming and J lost 7 bases, with 12 bases between them. In DNA, the CDR3 is TGTGCCTGGAGTCCCGGGACTGGGAATTCACCCCTCCACTTT. As protein: CAWSPGTGNSPLHF.

This clone was counted a few times. The chain has TRBV19 and TRBJ2-1, with 11 bases fitting TRBD1. J lost 6 bases, V lost 4 bases, and 20 bases had no gene match. The CDR3 has 20 residues. Germline V gives CDR1 LNHDA, CDR2 SQIVND (reference sequence). The CDR3 coding sequence is TGTGCCAGTAGTAATGAAAGGACAGGGGGCATTCTCGGGGTCCGCAATGAGCAGTTCTTC. This gives the protein CASSNERTGGILGVRNEQFF.

This chain links TRBV7-8 with TRBJ2-7; D gene uncertain. CDR1 SGHVS and CDR2 FQNEAQ come from the germline V gene. The CDR3 sequence is 13 residues long. The germline V and J ends were trimmed by 6 bases and 12 bases, with 21 bases remaining between them. CDR3 sequence (DNA): TGTGCCAGCAGTTTCAATACGGATTCTCGAGGGTACTTC. Its translation is CASSFNTDSRGYF.

J is TRBJ2-7 and V is TRBV6-8; tentative D call: TRBD1 (6 bases). The CDR3 has 15 residues. Germline assignment: CDR1 MNHGY and CDR2 SAAAGT. V lost 2 bases and J lost 3, with 14 bases in between. CDR3 nucleotide sequence: TGTGCCAGCAGTTACCGACAGGAGAAAATCTACGAGCAGTACTTC. It specifies CASSYRQEKIYEQYF.

This clone was seen only once. V gene TRBV19 combines with J gene TRBJ1-6; D is uncertain. CDR3 length equals 14 residues. Germline V gene data show CDR1 as LNHDA and CDR2 as SQIVND (reference sequence). V lost 6 bases and J 0 bases, leaving 6 bases between the germline ends. CDR3 DNA sequence: TGTGCCAGTAGGGCGAGCTCCTATAATTCACCCCTCCACTTT. This sequence encodes CASRASSYNSPLHF.

The rearrangement links TRBV1 to TRBJ2-7. TRBV1 has pseudogene status. This CDR3 is built from 15 residues. CDR3 sequence (DNA): TGCGCCAGCAGCCAAGTGGGGACGCGAGCCTACGAGCAGTACTTC. Protein product: CASSQVGTRAYEQYF.

This clone was counted once. The rearrangement joins TRBV6-8 to TRBJ1-2, with D unresolved. Germline V gene data show CDR1 as MNHGY and CDR2 as SAAAGT. Deletions cut 7 bases from V and 0 bases from J, with 6 bases between. The CDR3 spans 12 residues. The chain's CDR3 is CASTPANYGYTF. As DNA, the CDR3 is TGTGCCAGCACACCAGCTAACTATGGCTACACCTTC.

The rearrangement joins TRBV12-5 to TRBJ1-2; 7 bases match TRBD1. Germline loops: CDR1 LGHNT, CDR2 FRNRAP. This CDR3 is built from 15 residues. In nucleotides, the CDR3 is TGTGCCAGCGCCCTCAGGGAAAACAGGGGAGACGGCTACACCTTC. This encodes CASALRENRGDGYTF.

The J gene is TRBJ2-7, the V gene TRBV7-1; D is perhaps TRBD1 (6 bases). TRBV7-1 is classed as an ORF, of uncertain function. The V and J ends lost 6 bases and 0 bases respectively, with 18 bases between them. This CDR3 has 16 amino acids. In DNA form, the CDR3 reads TGTGCCAGCAGGGGTACAGGGAACCCGTTCTCCTACGAGCAGTACTTC. This codes for CASRGTGNPFSYEQYF.

This chain links TRBV5-1 with TRBJ1-6; D is undetermined. The V end was cut by 5 bases, the J end by 7 bases, with 16 bases between. Germline CDR1 reads SGHRS; CDR2 reads YFSETQ. This CDR3 is 15 amino acids long. CDR3 in amino acids: CASSGTAVLNSPLHF. The CDR3 bases are TGCGCCAGCAGTGGAACGGCAGTTTTGAATTCACCCCTCCACTTT.

The chain recombines TRBV7-6 with TRBJ2-6; 9 bases are a match to TRBD2. The CDR3 contains 19 residues. J lost 3 bases, V lost 11 bases, and 20 bases had no gene match. The germline V gene encodes CDR1 SGHVS and CDR2 FNYEAQ. CDR3 nucleotides: TGTGCCGCCTTGATTACCCAGCGGGGGGCCGGGATTGGGGCCAACGTCCTGACTTTC. This sequence encodes CAALITQRGAGIGANVLTF.

V and J are TRBV28 and TRBJ1-4, with 7 bases matching TRBD1. The V gene end was trimmed by 6 bases and the J gene end by 8 bases; junction bases not matched to a gene: 6. This CDR3 is built from 13 residues. The germline V gene has CDR1 MDHEN and CDR2 SYDVKM. CDR3 coding DNA: TGTGCCAGCAGGAACCGGGACAGCGAAAAACTGTTTTTT. It yields the protein CASRNRDSEKLFF.

The chain links TRBV4-1 to TRBJ1-2; unclear D gene. In germline, CDR1 is MGHRA, CDR2 YSYEKL. The CDR3 is made up of 14 amino acids. The V end was cut by 0 bases, the J end by 7 bases, with 12 bases between. This CDR3 is CASSQDKGAVGYTF. The CDR3 region has the DNA TGCGCCAGCAGCCAAGATAAGGGTGCAGTTGGCTACACCTTC.